The 12 T cell receptor beta chains given below trace back to one sample, sequenced in a study of OX40 agonist ivuxolimab in advanced cancers. TCRdb's copy holds only in-frame clones and misses some; the assay was immunoSEQ multiplex PCR. This repertoire shows about 38,000 clones, 78% found once; its top ten account for 22%. The material was CD4+ or CD8+ T cells sorted from blood, obtained in a trial of the OX40 agonist ivuxolimab. The receptors shown here come from an adult with an advanced solid tumor such as melanoma, head and neck, liver or kidney cancer.

The chain couples TRBV6-5 to TRBJ2-1; the D is unclear. Per the germline V gene, CDR1 is MNHEY and CDR2 is SVGAGI. With 0 bases removed from V and 9 bases from J, the gap between germline ends came to 9 bases. The CDR3 runs 13 residues. The CDR3 loop reads CASSYSVYVEQFF. The CDR3 nucleotides are TGTGCCAGCAGTTACTCCGTTTACGTTGAGCAGTTCTTC.

CDR3 bases: TGTGCCATCGGAACGGGAGTATCCTACGAGCAGTACTTC. Its translation: CAIGTGVSYEQYF. This chain connects TRBV10-3 to TRBJ2-5, with D possibly being TRBD2 (6 bases). The J call may not be correct, given that the DNA end is closer to TRBJ2-7. From germline, CDR1 is ENHRY and CDR2 SYGVKD. This CDR3 is 13 amino acids long.

In this sample, this clone turned up a few times. In DNA, the CDR3 is TGTGCCAGCAGTTTAGGGTCTTACACCGGGGAGCTGTTTTTT. This codes for CASSLGSYTGELFF. The chain recombines TRBV27 with TRBJ2-2; D uncertain. CDR1 is MNHEY and CDR2 is SMNVEV in the germline V gene (reference sequence). Trimming took off 2 bases at V and 3 bases at J, with 7 bases between the two ends. The CDR3 totals 14 residues.

The chain has TRBV4-3 and TRBJ2-7, with D hard to call. The ends were cut back, 1 base at V and 0 bases at J, with 10 bases in the middle. This CDR3 contains 15 residues. CDR1 and CDR2 from the germline V gene are LGHNA and YSLEER. CDR3 DNA sequence: TGCGCCAGCAGCCAAGTTGTTAAGAACTCCTACGAGCAGTACTTC. It yields the protein CASSQVVKNSYEQYF.

The chain couples TRBV11-2 to TRBJ2-3; D remains ambiguous. Germline V CDR1 and CDR2: SGHAT, FQNNGV. This CDR3 comprises 13 residues. Trimming took off 0 bases at V and 4 bases at J, with 5 bases between the two ends. In DNA form, the CDR3 reads TGTGCCAGCAGCTTAGATTCCCCAGATACGCAGTATTTT. Translation: CASSLDSPDTQYF.

The rearrangement links TRBV5-6 to TRBJ2-5; TRBD1 might be the D (6 bases). CDR3 length: 13 residues. The germline CDR1 and CDR2 sequences are SGHDT and YYEEEE. V was cut by 4 bases and J by 3 bases, with 10 bases left in between. CDR3 nucleotides: TGTGCCAGCAGCACCTGGACAGAAGAGACCCAGTACTTC. It yields the protein CASSTWTEETQYF.

The V and J genes are TRBV7-2 and TRBJ2-3, with D perhaps matching TRBD1 (5 bases). The CDR3 is made up of 13 amino acids. Per germline, CDR1 SGHTA and CDR2 FQGNSA. Between the trimmed V and J ends, which lost 11 bases and 6 bases, there was a span of 18 bases. CDR3 DNA: TGTGCCTGGACAATGGCCGGGTCCGATACGCAGTATTTT. Amino acid sequence: CAWTMAGSDTQYF.

The chain employs TRBV28 and TRBJ2-1; perhaps TRBD1 as D (6 bases). Looked up from germline, CDR1 is MDHEN and CDR2 is SYDVKM. The CDR3 is 14 residues long. The germline V and J ends were trimmed by 5 bases and 9 bases, with 17 bases remaining between them. DNA of the CDR3: TGTGCCAGCAGTCTCTACCGGACAGTTGGTGAGCAGTTCTTC. Translating it yields CASSLYRTVGEQFF.

The chain recombines TRBV19 with TRBJ2-2; 10 nucleotides match TRBD2. CDR1 is LNHDA, CDR2 SQIVND, per germline (reference sequence). The CDR3 is made up of 15 amino acids. V was pared by 5 bases and J by 6 bases, with 6 bases of the junction left unmatched. CDR3 DNA sequence: TGTGCCAGTAGTCCCAGCGGGGGGGGTGCCGGGGAGCTGTTTTTT. This sequence encodes CASSPSGGGAGELFF.

The chain is built from TRBV30 and TRBJ2-5; D unclear. Germline V gene data show CDR1 as GTSNPN and CDR2 as SVGIG (reference sequence). Trimming pared 0 bases from V and 5 bases from J, leaving 10 bases between. CDR3 size: 13 residues. The CDR3 protein is CAWSVFRKETQYF. In DNA, the CDR3 is TGTGCCTGGAGTGTATTCAGGAAGGAGACCCAGTACTTC.

The gene calls are TRBV12-1 and TRBJ2-2; TRBD1 is the table's D call, not checked against the DNA. TRBV12-1 is a pseudogene segment. The CDR3 sequence is 15 residues long. CDR3 sequence reads: CASSFYRGEDGELFF. The CDR3 region has the DNA TGTGCCAGCAGCTTTTACAGGGGGGAAGACGGGGAGCTGTTTTTT.

The J gene is TRBJ2-7, the V gene TRBV6-1, with D maybe TRBD1 (6 bases). V was pared by 0 bases and J by 5 bases, with 17 bases between. The germline gives CDR1 MNHNS, CDR2 SASEGT. This CDR3 contains 16 residues. In DNA, the CDR3 is TGTGCCAGCAGTGAAGCCCGCACGTCCAGGGGTGACGAGCAGTACTTC. This sequence encodes CASSEARTSRGDEQYF.